This TCR beta chain was found in a study of cytomegalovirus exposure and HLA in healthy donors. The PCR employed 60 Vbeta primers together with 13 Jbeta primers. The data were produced by immunoSEQ multiplex PCR, yet TCRdb's version contains in-frame clones alone and is incomplete. The data contain 100,000 to 150,000 clones, roughly 80% of them singletons. The V segment lost 3 bases and the J segment 2 bases; nucleotides outside the gene matches: 7. There are 16 residues in the CDR3. CDR1 is SGHTA, CDR2 FQGNSA, per germline. The material sequenced was PBMCs. The chain is built from TRBV7-2 and TRBJ2-7; 10 bases map to TRBD2. This TCR was sampled from a man younger than 30 in good health and CMV-seropositive. CDR3 protein: CASSFPLAGDPYEQYF. Written as DNA, the CDR3 is TGTGCCAGCAGCTTCCCTCTAGCGGGAGATCCCTACGAGCAGTACTTC.